The 6 T cell receptor beta chains in this list originate from one sample, sequenced in a study of early T cells in non-severe SARS-CoV-2 infection. TCRdb analysed the 5' RACE reads with MiXCR anew, one entry per CDR3 protein. Among under 140,000 distinct CDR3 sequences listed, roughly an eighth were seen once. Source: whole blood, taken at baseline. The receptors derive from an adult who was a healthcare worker with PCR-confirmed SARS-CoV-2 infection or an uninfected control (not recorded which).

The gene calls are TRBV7-3 and TRBJ1-1, with 7 bases aligning to TRBD1. V gave up 5 bases and J gave up 6 bases; unmatched junction bases: 9. This CDR3 region has 14 residues. CDR1 and CDR2 (germline): SGHTA, FQGTGA. The CDR3 coding sequence is TGTGCCAGCAGCCCAGGGGGTAGTTCTGCTGAAGCTTTCTTT. Amino acids: CASSPGGSSAEAFF. The whole variable domain, filled in from reference TRBV7-3 and TRBJ1-1, reads GAGVSQTPSNKVTEKGKYVELRCDPISGHTALYWYRQSLGQGPEFLIYFQGTGAADDSGLPNDRFFAVRPEGSVSTLKIQRTERGDSAVYLCASSPGGSSAEAFFGQGTRLTVV.

This clonotype turned up a few times. The chain links TRBV4-1 to TRBJ1-1, with a weak D call TRBD1 (5 bases). The CDR3 contains 15 residues. Per germline, CDR1 MGHRA and CDR2 YSYEKL. The V and J ends lost 1 base and 5 bases respectively, with 14 bases between them. The CDR3 sequence is CASSQAPAGRTEAFF. For the CDR3, the DNA is TGCGCCAGCAGCCAAGCCCCGGCAGGGAGGACTGAAGCTTTCTTT.

V is TRBV6-2 or TRBV6-3 and J is TRBJ2-2; possibly TRBD1 for D (5 bases). CDR1 is MNHEY and CDR2 is SVGEGT in the germline V gene. This CDR3 contains 16 residues. Between the trimmed V and J ends, which lost 2 bases and 0 bases, there was a span of 10 bases. CDR3 residues: CASSYEDNANTGELFF. CDR3 DNA: TGTGCCAGCAGTTACGAGGACAACGCGAACACCGGGGAGCTGTTTTTT.

This clonotype has just a few counts. The genes are TRBV7-9 and TRBJ1-4, with 7 positions matching TRBD1. Unmatched junction bases numbered 6, after V lost 0 bases and J lost 5 bases. Germline CDR1 is SEHNR and CDR2 is FQNEAQ (reference sequence). The length of the CDR3 is 16 residues. DNA for the CDR3: TGTGCCAGCAGCTTAGCCGTAAGGGGGCGGAATGAAAAACTGTTTTTT. The encoded protein is CASSLAVRGRNEKLFF. The entire variable domain, with the rest obtained from reference TRBV7-9 and TRBJ1-4, is as follows: DTGVSQNPRHKITKRGQNVTFRCDPISEHNRLYWYRQTLGQGPEFLTYFQNEAQLEKSRLLSDRFSAERPKGSFSTLEIQRTEQGDSAMYLCASSLAVRGRNEKLFFGSGTQLSVL.

The genes are TRBV7-6 and TRBJ1-6; 7 nucleotides match TRBD1. V lost 1 base, J lost 9 bases, and 0 bases stayed unmatched. The CDR3 spans 13 residues. Germline-derived CDR1 and CDR2 are SGHVS and FNYEAQ. The CDR3 DNA reads TGTGCCAGCAGCTTAGGGGACAGTTCACCCCTCCACTTT. It codes for CASSLGDSSPLHF.

The rearrangement joins TRBV29-1 to TRBJ2-3; D is ambiguous. V lost 8 bases and J lost 0, with 12 bases in between. The CDR3 is made up of 13 amino acids. From germline, CDR1 is SQVTM and CDR2 ANQGSEA. The CDR3 reads CSISKGSTDTQYF. The CDR3 nucleotides are TGCAGCATAAGTAAGGGTAGCACAGATACGCAGTATTTT.